These 21 T cell receptor beta chains were sequenced from one sample in a study of regulatory T cells in long-lasting Graves disease. Time point: newly diagnosed GD, antithyroid drugs for less than 3 months. From RNA extracted from PBMCs, the TCR library was made. CDR3-region Arm-PCR and iRepertoire HTBI primers produced the TCR beta libraries. TCRdb re-derived calls from the multiplex PCR reads in MiXCR, one entry per CDR3 protein. This table holds roughly 500,000 distinct CDR3 sequences, roughly 13% found once. The data were also submitted as part of a second study, on T cells in Graves' hyperthyroidism and ophthalmopathy.

The specimen was peripheral blood mononuclear cells (PBMCs), collected at new diagnosis, from a patient treated with antithyroid drugs. The source of these receptors is a man under 40 with Graves disease.

The table lists this clonotype with a few counts. The chain recombines TRBV19 with TRBJ2-7; D ambiguous. The V gene lost 3 bases and the J gene lost 0 bases, with 12 bases spanning the gap. The germline V gene encodes CDR1 LNHDA and CDR2 SQIVND (reference sequence). This CDR3 contains 15 residues. The CDR3 spells CASSISGRNSYEQYF. CDR3 sequence (DNA): TGTGCCAGTAGTATCTCGGGCAGGAACTCCTACGAGCAGTACTTC.

The sample holds a few counts of this clonotype. An end of the junction differs from the germline gene, which may be a read error. This sequence joins TRBV5-1 and TRBJ2-1, with D perhaps TRBD2 (6 bases). The germline gives CDR1 SGHRS, CDR2 YFSETQ. This CDR3 is built from 16 residues. As DNA, the CDR3 is TGCGCCAGCGGGGTTGGCGGGACCAGCTCCTACAATGAGCAGATCTTC. Its translation is CASGVGGTSSYNEQIF.

This clonotype was picked up a small number of times. The V and J genes are TRBV11-2 and TRBJ2-7, with no clear D. This CDR3 is 15 amino acids long. V lost 8 bases to trimming and J lost 4 bases, with 21 bases between them. Per the germline V gene, CDR1 is SGHAT and CDR2 is FQNNGV. The chain's CDR3 is CASSPAVSQSYEQYF. The CDR3 bases are TGTGCCAGCTCTCCAGCTGTTTCACAGAGTTACGAGCAGTACTTC.

As regards this clonotype: A much larger clone differs by one base, so this may be a read error. The chain is built from TRBV20-1 and TRBJ1-2; D gene ambiguous. Trimming cost V 0 bases and J 2 bases, with 7 bases left between them. CDR3 length: 13 amino acids. The germline V gene has CDR1 DFQATT and CDR2 SNEGSKA (reference sequence). CDR3 sequence (DNA): TGCAGTGCTAGAGATCCGTGGAACTATGGCTACACCTTC. It encodes CSARDPWNYGYTF.

This clonotype was recorded at least ten times. The V call is TRBV10-3, the J call TRBJ2-3, with D perhaps assigned TRBD1 or TRBD2 (6 bases each). V was trimmed by 3 bases and J by 6 bases, leaving 13 bases between them. The germline V gene has CDR1 ENHRY and CDR2 SYGVKD. The length of the CDR3 is 14 residues. The CDR3 DNA follows: TGTGCCATCAGTGATGAGGGGGGCGCGGATACGCAGTATTTT. Its protein product is CAISDEGGADTQYF.

The chain uses TRBV24-1 and TRBJ2-3; the match to TRBD2 covers 7 bases. CDR1 and CDR2 from the germline V gene are KGHDR and SFDVKD. The CDR3 has 17 amino acids. With 5 bases clipped from V and 3 bases from J, the junction kept 13 bases outside the gene matches. CDR3 amino acids: CATSGSRLASVTDTQYF. As DNA, the CDR3 is TGTGCCACCAGTGGGAGTCGACTAGCCTCGGTTACAGATACGCAGTATTTT.

This clonotype has more than one count but fewer than ten. The chain carries TRBV5-1 and TRBJ2-2; D remains unclear. V gave up 6 bases and J gave up 6 bases, with 15 bases separating them. CDR1 SGHRS and CDR2 YFSETQ come from the germline V gene. The CDR3 loop spans 14 amino acids. DNA of the CDR3: TGCGCCAGCAAGCGAGACATTAACGCCGGGGAGCTGTTTTTT. Protein product: CASKRDINAGELFF.

This rearrangement joins TRBV20-1 to TRBJ2-3; D might be TRBD2 (5 bases). Looked up from germline, CDR1 is DFQATT and CDR2 is SNEGSKA (reference sequence). With 5 bases removed from V and 5 bases from J, the gap between germline ends came to 14 bases. This CDR3 region has 13 residues. As DNA, the CDR3 is TGCAGTGCTCAGAGGGCGGAAGTAGATACGCAGTATTTT. Translated, it gives CSAQRAEVDTQYF.

This clonotype showed up many times. The rearrangement joins TRBV3-1 to TRBJ1-1, with D possibly matching TRBD1 (5 bases). The CDR3 is 14 residues long. The germline gives CDR1 LGHDT, CDR2 YNNKEL (reference sequence). Trimming left V 3 bases short and J 3 bases short, with 11 bases between. CDR3 sequence reads: CASSQGGVYTEAFF. The CDR3 region has the DNA TGTGCCAGCAGCCAGGGGGGGGTCTACACTGAAGCTTTCTTT.

Of note for this clonotype: Relative to the germline gene, one junction end is altered; a read error may explain this. V gene TRBV27 combines with J gene TRBJ2-7; 9 positions match TRBD1. CDR3 length equals 16 residues. Germline CDR1 and CDR2: MNHEY and SMNVEV (reference sequence). For the CDR3, the DNA is TGTGCCAGCAGTTTGCTCCGACAGGGGGGGCCCTACGGGCAGTACTTC. Its translation is CASSLLRQGGPYGQYF.

This clonotype has a count of ten or more. The genes are TRBV15 and TRBJ2-7; D is unresolved. The CDR3 extends over 11 amino acids. The germline V and J ends were trimmed by 1 base and 7 bases, with 5 bases remaining between them. CDR1 and CDR2 from the germline V gene are LNHNV and YYDKDF (reference sequence). CDR3 sequence reads: CATSRGSEQYF. The CDR3 DNA follows: TGTGCCACCAGCAGAGGGTCGGAGCAGTACTTC.

The chain combines TRBV3-1 with TRBJ2-4; the D gene is possibly TRBD1 (6 bases). The CDR3 has 18 residues. V lost 0 bases and J 9 bases, leaving 24 bases between the germline ends. Per the germline V gene, CDR1 is LGHDT and CDR2 is YNNKEL (reference sequence). The CDR3 protein is CASSQEIQGWGLGTIQYF. Here the CDR3 DNA reads TGTGCCAGCAGCCAAGAGATCCAGGGGTGGGGATTAGGGACCATTCAGTACTTC. Full variable domain (rest looked up from reference TRBV3-1 and TRBJ2-4): DTAVSQTPKYLVTQMGNDKSIKCEQNLGHDTMYWYKQDSKKFLKIMFSYNNKELIINETVPNRFSPKSPDKAHLNLHINSLELGDSAVYFCASSQEIQGWGLGTIQYFGAGTRLSVL.

In its sample, this clonotype was seen many times. The rearrangement joins TRBV11-2 to TRBJ2-5; TRBD1 matches at 8 bases. J was trimmed by 2 bases and V by 1 base; bases with no gene match: 3. This CDR3 has 15 residues. In germline, CDR1 is SGHAT, CDR2 FQNNGV. CDR3 loop: CASSLGDRSQETQYF. CDR3 bases: TGTGCCAGCAGCTTAGGGGACAGGAGTCAAGAGACCCAGTACTTC.

This clonotype was detected only a few times. The chain combines TRBV5-1 with TRBJ2-7, with D unclear. Germline V gene sequence: CDR1 SGHRS, CDR2 YFSETQ. The CDR3 is 13 amino acids. Trimming stripped 4 bases from V and 6 bases from J, with 14 bases between. CDR3 amino acids: CASSTGHLFEQYF. The CDR3 nucleotides are TGCGCCAGCAGCACGGGTCATCTTTTCGAGCAGTACTTC.

This clonotype was seen a handful of times. The J gene is TRBJ1-2, the V gene TRBV29-1; D perhaps matches TRBD1 (5 bases). Germline lookup yields CDR1 SQVTM and CDR2 ANQGSEA. The germline V and J ends were trimmed by 7 bases and 7 bases, with 19 bases remaining between them. This CDR3 contains 13 residues. The DNA for the CDR3 is TGCAGCGGGATAGGACCGCCTGGGGGTGGCTACACCTTC. Translated: CSGIGPPGGGYTF.

The chain combines TRBV6-2 or TRBV6-3 with TRBJ1-1, with 8 bases matching TRBD1. This CDR3 has 16 amino acids. The germline gives CDR1 MNHEY, CDR2 SVGEGT. Germline trimming cut 4 bases from V and 5 bases from J; bases unmatched to any gene: 12. CDR3 sequence: CASSFPRGQGGTEAFF. The CDR3 region has the DNA TGTGCCAGCAGTTTCCCAAGAGGACAGGGTGGTACTGAAGCTTTCTTT.

This clonotype was seen just once. A much bigger clone sits one base away, suggesting this may be a read error. The chain combines TRBV29-1 with TRBJ2-1; D is ambiguous. This CDR3 has 12 amino acids. Germline V lookup: CDR1 SQVTM, CDR2 ANQGSEA. Trimming shortened V by 7 bases and J by 6 bases, and 13 bases separated the two germline ends. The CDR3 loop is CSAHYRGNEQFF. DNA of the CDR3: TGCAGCGCCCACTATCGAGGCAATGAGCAGTTCTTC.

This clonotype has ten or more counts. The chain is built from TRBV12-5 and TRBJ1-6; D is possibly TRBD1 (6 bases). This CDR3 has 15 amino acids. V lost 1 base, J lost 13 bases, and 17 bases lay in between. CDR1 is LGHNT, CDR2 FRNRAP, per germline. The CDR3 nucleotides are TGTGCTAGTGGTTTGGAAAGGGGACAAATTGACCCCCTCCACTTT. Translated, it gives CASGLERGQIDPLHF.

This clonotype was counted ten times or more. This rearrangement joins TRBV27 to TRBJ2-6; no reliable D call. This CDR3 is 14 amino acids long. Germline CDR1 MNHEY, CDR2 SMNVEV (reference sequence). The germline V and J ends were trimmed by 5 bases and 2 bases, with 7 bases remaining between them. The CDR3 DNA reads TGTGCCAGCAGTCCATCTACTGGGGCCAACGTCCTGACTTTC. This codes for CASSPSTGANVLTF.

This clonotype was observed many times. The J gene is TRBJ2-3, the V gene TRBV6-1; perhaps TRBD1 as D (6 bases). Trimming cost V 7 bases and J 2 bases, with 19 bases left between them. CDR3 length: 16 amino acids. The germline gives CDR1 MNHNS, CDR2 SASEGT. CDR3 sequence: CASTRFTGSITDTQYF. For the CDR3, the DNA is TGTGCCAGCACCCGATTTACAGGGAGCATCACAGATACGCAGTATTTT.

The table lists this clonotype with many counts. The V gene is TRBV11-2, the J gene TRBJ2-7, with 7 positions matching TRBD2. Unmatched junction bases numbered 8, after V lost 0 bases and J lost 6 bases. This CDR3 has 15 residues. The germline CDR1 and CDR2 sequences are SGHAT and FQNNGV. The CDR3 DNA reads TGTGCCAGCAGCTTAGATTCACGCGGGAGAGTCGAGCAGTACTTC. It is translated as CASSLDSRGRVEQYF.